This record looks at one T cell receptor (beta chain) sequence and its context. What it binds is not known. Assay: immunoSEQ multiplex PCR; the TCRdb copy retains only in-frame clones and omits some. The sample has some 480,000 clones; around nine tenths are singletons. The data belong to a study of Ad26.COV2.S vaccination and SARS-CoV-2 variants. Overall study context: Ad26.COV2.S given intramuscularly, once or twice 56 days apart.

Described treatment: 19 received Ad26.COV2.S at low or high dose, single or two shots; roughly 5 received placebo; per-sample allocation not given. Samples were taken on day 63 after the first vaccine or placebo injection. Donation was by an adult aged 18-55 years who was in Boston. The study, taken as a whole, reports: From the TCR breadth and depth analyses, total T cell responses may have been underestimated. Breadth of non-spike TCRs did not differ between vaccinees and placebo recipients.

Germline V lookup: CDR1 GTSNPN, CDR2 SVGIG (reference sequence). V shed 2 bases and J shed 1 base, with 5 bases lying between them. The CDR3 loop spans 12 amino acids. This specimen consisted of peripheral blood, obtained in a trial of Ad26.COV2.S vaccine versus placebo. The chain has TRBV30 and TRBJ1-1; D uncertain. This clonotype was obtained from a person aged 18-65 years who received the Ad26.COV2.S COVID-19 vaccine or a placebo. The CDR3 protein is CAWSTPNTEAFF. CDR3 sequence (DNA): TGTGCCTGGAGTACACCGAACACTGAAGCTTTCTTT.